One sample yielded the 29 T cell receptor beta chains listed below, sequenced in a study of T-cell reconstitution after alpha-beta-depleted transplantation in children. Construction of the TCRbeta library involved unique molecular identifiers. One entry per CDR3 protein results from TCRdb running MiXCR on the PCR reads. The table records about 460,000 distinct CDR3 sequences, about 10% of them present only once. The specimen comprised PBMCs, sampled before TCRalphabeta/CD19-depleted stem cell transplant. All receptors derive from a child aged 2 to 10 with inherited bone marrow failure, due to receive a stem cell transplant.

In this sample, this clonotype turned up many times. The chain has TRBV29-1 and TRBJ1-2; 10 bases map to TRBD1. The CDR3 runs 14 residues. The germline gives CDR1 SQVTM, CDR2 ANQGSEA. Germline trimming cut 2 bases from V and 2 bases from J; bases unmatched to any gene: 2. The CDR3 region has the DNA TGCAGCGTTGAACCGGGACAGGGGAACTATGGCTACACCTTC. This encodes CSVEPGQGNYGYTF.

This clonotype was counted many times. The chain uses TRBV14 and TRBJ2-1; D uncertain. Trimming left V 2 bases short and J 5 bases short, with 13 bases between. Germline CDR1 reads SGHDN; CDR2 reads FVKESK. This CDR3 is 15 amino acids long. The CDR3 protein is CASSQPRPKDNEQFF. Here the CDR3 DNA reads TGTGCCAGCAGCCAACCACGCCCGAAAGACAATGAGCAGTTCTTC. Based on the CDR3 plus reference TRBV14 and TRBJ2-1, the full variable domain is EAGVTQFPSHSVIEKGQTVTLRCDPISGHDNLYWYRRVMGKEIKFLLHFVKESKQDESGMPNNRFLAERTGGTYSTLKVQPAELEDSGVYFCASSQPRPKDNEQFFGPGTRLTVL.

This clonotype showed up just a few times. As DNA, the CDR3 is TGCAGTGCTATCCGGACTAGCGGGACCTTCCTCTACAATGAGCAGTTCTTC. Residues: CSAIRTSGTFLYNEQFF. The chain employs TRBV20-1 and TRBJ2-1, with TRBD2 identical over 12 bases. The CDR3 consists of 17 residues. After removal of 4 bases from V and 3 bases from J, the junction contained 10 bases not matched to a gene. Germline CDR1 DFQATT, CDR2 SNEGSKA (reference sequence).

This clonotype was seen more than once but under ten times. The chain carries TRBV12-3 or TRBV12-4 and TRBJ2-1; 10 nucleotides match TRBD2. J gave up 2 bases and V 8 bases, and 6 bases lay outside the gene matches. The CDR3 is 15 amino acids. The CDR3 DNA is TGTGCCAGCCAAGCCGGGACTAGCGCCTACAATGAGCAGTTCTTC. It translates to CASQAGTSAYNEQFF.

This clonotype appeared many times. The chain's CDR3 is CASMGTGTGRSVEQFF. The CDR3 nucleotides are TGTGCCAGCATGGGGACCGGGACAGGCCGCTCGGTTGAGCAGTTCTTC. The chain has TRBV6-5 and TRBJ2-1, with 8 bases aligning to TRBD1. The V gene end was trimmed by 7 bases and the J gene end by 9 bases; junction bases not matched to a gene: 17. This CDR3 has 16 amino acids. Germline V gene data show CDR1 as MNHEY and CDR2 as SVGAGI.

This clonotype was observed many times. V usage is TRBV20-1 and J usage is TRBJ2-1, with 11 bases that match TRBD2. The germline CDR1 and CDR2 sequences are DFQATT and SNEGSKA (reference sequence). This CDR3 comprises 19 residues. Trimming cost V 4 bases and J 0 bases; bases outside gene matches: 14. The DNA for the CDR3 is TGCAGTGCTACTTCTCTCGGTAGCGGGAGGGGGAGCTCCTACAATGAGCAGTTCTTC. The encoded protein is CSATSLGSGRGSSYNEQFF.

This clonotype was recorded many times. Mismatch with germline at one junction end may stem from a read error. The CDR3 loop reads CATSRDRRQVF. The CDR3 region has the DNA TGTGCCACCAGCAGAGATCGGCGACAGGTCTTC. This sequence joins TRBV15 and TRBJ1-2, with D perhaps TRBD1 (6 bases). This CDR3 is 11 amino acids long. CDR1 and CDR2 from the germline V gene are LNHNV and YYDKDF (reference sequence).

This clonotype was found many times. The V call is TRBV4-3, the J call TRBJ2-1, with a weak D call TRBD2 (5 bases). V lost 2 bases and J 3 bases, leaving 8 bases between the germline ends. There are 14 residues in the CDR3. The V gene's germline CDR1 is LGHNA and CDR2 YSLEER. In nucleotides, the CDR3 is TGCGCCAGCAGCCAAACCCGGGACTACAATGAGCAGTTCTTC. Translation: CASSQTRDYNEQFF.

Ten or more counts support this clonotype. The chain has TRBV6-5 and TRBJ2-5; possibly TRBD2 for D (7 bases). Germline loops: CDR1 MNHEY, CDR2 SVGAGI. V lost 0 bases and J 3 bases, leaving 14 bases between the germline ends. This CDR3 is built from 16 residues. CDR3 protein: CASSYSLGGLKETQYF. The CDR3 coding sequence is TGTGCCAGCAGTTACTCACTGGGGGGGCTGAAAGAGACCCAGTACTTC.

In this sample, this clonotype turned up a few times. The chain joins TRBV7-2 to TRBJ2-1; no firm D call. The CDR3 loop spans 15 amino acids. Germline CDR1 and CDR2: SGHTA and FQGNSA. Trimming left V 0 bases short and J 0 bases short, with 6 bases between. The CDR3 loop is CASSLARLSYNEQFF. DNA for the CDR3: TGTGCCAGCAGCTTAGCGCGCCTCTCCTACAATGAGCAGTTCTTC.

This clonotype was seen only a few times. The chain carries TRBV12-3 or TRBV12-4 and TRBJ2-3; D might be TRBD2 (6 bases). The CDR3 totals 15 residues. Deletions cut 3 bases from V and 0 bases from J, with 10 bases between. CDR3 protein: CASSFPGTSTDTQYF. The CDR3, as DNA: TGTGCCAGCAGTTTCCCAGGGACTAGCACAGATACGCAGTATTTT.

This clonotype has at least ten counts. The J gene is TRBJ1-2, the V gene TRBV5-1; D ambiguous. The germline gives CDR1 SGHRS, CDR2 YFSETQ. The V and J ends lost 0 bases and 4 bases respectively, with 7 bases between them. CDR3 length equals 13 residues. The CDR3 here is CASSLGYGYGYTF. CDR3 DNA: TGCGCCAGCAGCTTGGGGTACGGCTATGGCTACACCTTC. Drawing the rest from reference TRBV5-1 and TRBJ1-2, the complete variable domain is KAGVTQTPRYLIKTRGQQVTLSCSPISGHRSVSWYQQTPGQGLQFLFEYFSETQRNKGNFPGRFSGRQFSNSRSEMNVSTLELGDSALYLCASSLGYGYGYTFGSGTRLTVV.

The CDR3 protein is CASSWVQGGEKLFF. CDR3 nucleotide sequence: TGTGCCAGCAGTTGGGTCCAGGGAGGTGAAAAACTGTTTTTT. The gene calls are TRBV28 and TRBJ1-4; tentative D call: TRBD1 (5 bases). Germline lookup yields CDR1 MDHEN and CDR2 SYDVKM. The CDR3 has 14 residues. V shed 4 bases and J shed 7 bases, with 13 bases lying between them.

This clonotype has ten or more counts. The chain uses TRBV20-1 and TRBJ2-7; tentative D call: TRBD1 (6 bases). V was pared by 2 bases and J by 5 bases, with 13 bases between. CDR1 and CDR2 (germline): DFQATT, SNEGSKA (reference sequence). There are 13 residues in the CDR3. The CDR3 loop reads CSARPRGSDEQYF. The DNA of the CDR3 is TGCAGTGCTAGACCCAGGGGTAGCGACGAGCAGTACTTC.

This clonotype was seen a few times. In nucleotides, the CDR3 is TGTGCCAGCAGCCGGACTAGCGGGGCCCGCCCAGCAGATACGCAGTATTTT. Its translation: CASSRTSGARPADTQYF. This chain uses TRBV7-8 with TRBJ2-3; 12 bases line up with TRBD2. This CDR3 comprises 17 residues. The V gene's germline CDR1 is SGHVS and CDR2 FQNEAQ. V dropped 5 bases and J dropped 4; count of bases not matched to a gene: 10.

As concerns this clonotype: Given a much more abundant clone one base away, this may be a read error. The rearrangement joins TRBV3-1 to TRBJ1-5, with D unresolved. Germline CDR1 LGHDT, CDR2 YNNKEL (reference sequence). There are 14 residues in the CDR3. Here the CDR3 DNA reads TGTTCCAGCAGCCAAGTGGGATACAATCAGCCCCAGCATTTT. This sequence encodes CSSSQVGYNQPQHF.

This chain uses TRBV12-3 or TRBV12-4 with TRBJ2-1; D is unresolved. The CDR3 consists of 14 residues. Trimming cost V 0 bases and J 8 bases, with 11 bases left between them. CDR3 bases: TGTGCCAGCAGTTTAGCCCTTTCGGTCGATGAGCAGTTCTTC. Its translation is CASSLALSVDEQFF.

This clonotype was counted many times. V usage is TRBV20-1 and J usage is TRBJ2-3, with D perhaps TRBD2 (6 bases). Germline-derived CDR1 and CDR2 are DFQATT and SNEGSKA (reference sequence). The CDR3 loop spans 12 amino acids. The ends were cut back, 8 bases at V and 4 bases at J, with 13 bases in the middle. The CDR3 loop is CSSSRGSDTQYF. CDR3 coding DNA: TGCAGTTCCTCCCGGGGGTCAGATACGCAGTATTTT.

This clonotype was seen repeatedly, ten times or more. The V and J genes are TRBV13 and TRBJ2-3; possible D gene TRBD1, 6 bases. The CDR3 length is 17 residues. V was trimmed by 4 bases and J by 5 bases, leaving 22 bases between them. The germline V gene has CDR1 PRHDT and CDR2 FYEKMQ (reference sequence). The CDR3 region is CASSSPAGGTVEDTQYF. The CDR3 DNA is TGTGCCAGCAGCTCCCCAGCTGGGGGCACGGTGGAAGATACGCAGTATTTT. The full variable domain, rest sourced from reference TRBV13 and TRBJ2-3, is AAGVIQSPRHLIKEKRETATLKCYPIPRHDTVYWYQQGPGQDPQFLISFYEKMQSDKGSIPDRFSAQQFSDYHSELNMSSLELGDSALYFCASSSPAGGTVEDTQYFGPGTRLTVL.

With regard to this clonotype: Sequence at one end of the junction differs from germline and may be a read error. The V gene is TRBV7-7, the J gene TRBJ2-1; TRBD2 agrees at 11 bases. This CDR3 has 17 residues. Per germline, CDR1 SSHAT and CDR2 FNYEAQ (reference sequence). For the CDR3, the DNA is TGTGCTAGCAGCTTAACGACCGGGACTAGCGGATACAATGAGCAGTTCTTC. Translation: CASSLTTGTSGYNEQFF.

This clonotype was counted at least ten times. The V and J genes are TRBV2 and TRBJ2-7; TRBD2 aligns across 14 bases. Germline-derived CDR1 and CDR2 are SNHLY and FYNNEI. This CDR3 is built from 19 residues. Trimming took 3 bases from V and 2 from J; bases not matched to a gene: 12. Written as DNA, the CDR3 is TGTGCCAGCAGTGATCTCCAGGGACTAGCGGGAGAAAGGCCCTACGAGCAGTACTTC. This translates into CASSDLQGLAGERPYEQYF.

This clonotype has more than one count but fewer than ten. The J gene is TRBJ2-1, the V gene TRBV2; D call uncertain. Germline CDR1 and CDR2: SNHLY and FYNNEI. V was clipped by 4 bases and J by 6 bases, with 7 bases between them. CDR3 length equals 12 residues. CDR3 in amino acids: CASSGYVNEQFF. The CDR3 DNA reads TGTGCCAGCAGTGGGTACGTCAATGAGCAGTTCTTC.

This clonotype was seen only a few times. CDR3 bases: TGTGCCAGCAGCTTAGGGTCTTGGGCTAGCGCTCCGAACACCGGGGAGCTGTTTTTT. Protein sequence: CASSLGSWASAPNTGELFF. The J gene is TRBJ2-2, the V gene TRBV13; perhaps TRBD2 as D (6 bases). This CDR3 spans 19 amino acids. V shed 0 bases and J shed 0 bases, with 17 bases lying between them. Germline V lookup: CDR1 PRHDT, CDR2 FYEKMQ (reference sequence).

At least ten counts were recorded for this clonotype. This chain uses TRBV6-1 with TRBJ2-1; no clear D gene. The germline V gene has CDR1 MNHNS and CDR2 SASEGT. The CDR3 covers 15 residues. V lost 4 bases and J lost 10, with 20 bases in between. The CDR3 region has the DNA TGTGCCAGCAGTGCCCAACAGATCACGTCGGGCGAGCAGTTCTTC. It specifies CASSAQQITSGEQFF.

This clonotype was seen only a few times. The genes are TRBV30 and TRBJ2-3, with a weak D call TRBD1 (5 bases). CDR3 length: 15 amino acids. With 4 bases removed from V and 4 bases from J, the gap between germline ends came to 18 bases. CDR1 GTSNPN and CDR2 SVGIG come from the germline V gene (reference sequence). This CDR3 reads CAWKGTGDVADTQYF. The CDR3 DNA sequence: TGTGCCTGGAAAGGAACAGGAGACGTGGCAGATACGCAGTATTTT.

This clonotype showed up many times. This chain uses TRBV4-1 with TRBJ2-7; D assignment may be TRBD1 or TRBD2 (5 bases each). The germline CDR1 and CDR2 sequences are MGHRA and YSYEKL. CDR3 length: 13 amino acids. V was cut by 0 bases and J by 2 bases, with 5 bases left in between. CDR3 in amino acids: CASSQEGPYEQYF. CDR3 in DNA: TGCGCCAGCAGCCAAGAGGGACCCTACGAGCAGTACTTC.

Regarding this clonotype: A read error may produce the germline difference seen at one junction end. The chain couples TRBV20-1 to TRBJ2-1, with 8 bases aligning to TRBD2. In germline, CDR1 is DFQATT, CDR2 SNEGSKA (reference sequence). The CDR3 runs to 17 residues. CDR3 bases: TGCTGTGCCGTGCGGGAGGCCCGGCCGAGCTCCTACAATGAGCAGTTCTTC. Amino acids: CCAVREARPSSYNEQFF.

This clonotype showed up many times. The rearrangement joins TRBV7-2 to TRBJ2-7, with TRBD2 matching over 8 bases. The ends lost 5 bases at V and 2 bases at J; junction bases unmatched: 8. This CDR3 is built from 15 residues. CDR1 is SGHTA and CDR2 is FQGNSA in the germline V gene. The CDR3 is CASSRSGRITYEQYF. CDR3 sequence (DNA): TGTGCCAGCAGCCGGAGCGGGAGAATCACCTACGAGCAGTACTTC.

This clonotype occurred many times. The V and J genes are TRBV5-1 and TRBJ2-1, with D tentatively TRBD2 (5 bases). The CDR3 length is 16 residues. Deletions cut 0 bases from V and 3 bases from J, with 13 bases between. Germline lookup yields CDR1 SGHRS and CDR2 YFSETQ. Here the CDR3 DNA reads TGCGCCAGCAGCTTGGGAGGGCCGGGCGTCTACAATGAGCAGTTCTTC. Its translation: CASSLGGPGVYNEQFF.